This T cell receptor (beta chain) was documented in a study of CD8+ T cells in alopecia areata. General study findings and limits: Unlike in mice, where it was clearer, TCR sharing across patients was less clear, possibly HLA-related. Tissue-resident alphabeta T cells belonging to normal skin likewise get sequenced within scalp specimens.

The CDR3 covers 14 residues. Trimming cost V 0 bases and J 4 bases, with 6 bases left between them. Germline lookup yields CDR1 LGHNA and CDR2 YSLEER. RNA was extracted and reverse transcribed into cDNA as the sequencing template. Some clones are missing from TCRdb's copy, which holds only in-frame ones; the method was immunoSEQ multiplex PCR. The repertoire holds about 100,000 clones, with around 55% as singletons. This clone was seen many times. Its antigen is unidentified. The researchers isolated CD4+ and CD8+ T cells from PBMCs by sorting. This receptor was obtained from a human donor in good health. J is TRBJ2-2 and V is TRBV4-3, with no clear D. Source material: CD8+ T cells sorted from blood. The DNA of the CDR3 is TGCGCCAGCAGCCAAGATCAGAGCACCGGGGAGCTGTTTTTT. Its translation is CASSQDQSTGELFF.